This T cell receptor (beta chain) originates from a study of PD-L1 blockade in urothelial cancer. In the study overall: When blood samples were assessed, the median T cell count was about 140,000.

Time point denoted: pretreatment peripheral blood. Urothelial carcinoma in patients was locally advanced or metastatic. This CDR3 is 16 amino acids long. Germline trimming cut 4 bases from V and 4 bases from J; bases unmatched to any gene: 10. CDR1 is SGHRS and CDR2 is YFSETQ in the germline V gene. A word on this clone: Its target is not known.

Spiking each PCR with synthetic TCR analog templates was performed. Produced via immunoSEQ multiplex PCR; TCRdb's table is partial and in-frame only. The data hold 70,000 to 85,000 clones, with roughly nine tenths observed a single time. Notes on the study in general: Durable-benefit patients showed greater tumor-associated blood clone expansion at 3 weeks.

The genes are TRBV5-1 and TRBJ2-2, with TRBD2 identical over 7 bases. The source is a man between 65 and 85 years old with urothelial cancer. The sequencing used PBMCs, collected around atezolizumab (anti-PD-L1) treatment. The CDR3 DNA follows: TGCGCCAGCAGCCCCCGGGGGAGGGGACCCACCGGGGAGCTGTTTTTT. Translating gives CASSPRGRGPTGELFF.